Listed here are 8 T cell receptor beta chains from one sample, sequenced in a study of blood T cell repertoires in COVID-19. Profiled with immunoSEQ multiplex PCR; TCRdb holds only in-frame clones, not every one. The data hold some 78,000 clones, with around 90% observed a single time. The sample taken for sequencing was peripheral blood. All receptors derive from a woman aged 80 or over with active or convalescent COVID-19.

This CDR3 is CASSGTRSGTEAFF. The DNA for the CDR3 is TGTGCCAGCAGTGGGACAAGGAGTGGCACTGAAGCTTTCTTT. This chain links TRBV2 with TRBJ1-1, with TRBD1 as a possible D gene (5 bases). The CDR3 contains 14 residues. V lost 4 bases and J 4 bases, leaving 13 bases between the germline ends. The germline V gene encodes CDR1 SNHLY and CDR2 FYNNEI. The complete variable domain, with remaining parts taken from reference TRBV2 and TRBJ1-1, reads EPEVTQTPSHQVTQMGQEVILRCVPISNHLYFYWYRQILGQKVEFLVSFYNNEISEKSEIFDDQFSVERPDGSNFTLKIRSTKLEDSAMYFCASSGTRSGTEAFFGQGTRLTVV.

In its sample, this clone was seen once. The chain has TRBV6-5 and TRBJ1-2; 8 nucleotides line up with TRBD1. The V gene's germline CDR1 is MNHEY and CDR2 SVGAGI. Unmatched junction bases numbered 5, after V lost 0 bases and J lost 5 bases. The CDR3 runs 15 residues. The CDR3 sequence: CASSYSGQAPYGYTF. The CDR3 nucleotides read TGTGCCAGCAGTTACTCGGGACAGGCACCTTATGGCTACACCTTC.

For the CDR3, the DNA is TGTGCCAGCAGCCGAGCTGGACAGGGTTCTAATTCACCCCTCCACTTT. This translates into CASSRAGQGSNSPLHF. The chain carries TRBV3-1 (or the pseudogene TRBV3-2) and TRBJ1-6, with 8 nucleotides matching TRBD1. The trim removed 4 bases at V and 6 bases at J, leaving 8 bases unmatched. Germline CDR1 is LGHDT and CDR2 is YNNKEL (reference sequence). The CDR3 loop spans 16 amino acids.

The V gene is TRBV6-6, the J gene TRBJ1-1; D remains ambiguous. The CDR3 runs to 13 residues. Deletions cut 2 bases from V and 3 bases from J, with 7 bases between. CDR1 and CDR2 from the germline V gene are MNHNY and SVGAGI (reference sequence). The CDR3 coding sequence is TGTGCCAGCAGTTACGTGCAGTACACTGAAGCTTTCTTT. Residues: CASSYVQYTEAFF.

V gene TRBV7-9 combines with J gene TRBJ1-3; unclear D gene. This CDR3 comprises 15 residues. Germline CDR1 is SEHNR and CDR2 is FQNEAQ (reference sequence). V lost 1 base, J lost 4 bases, and 11 bases lay in between. The CDR3 here is CASSLDAGGGNTIYF. The CDR3 region has the DNA TGTGCCAGCAGCTTAGATGCAGGAGGAGGAAACACCATATATTTT.

This chain uses TRBV6-6 with TRBJ1-2; 8 bases line up with TRBD1. J lost 4 bases, V lost 4 bases, and 5 bases had no gene match. Germline V CDR1 and CDR2: MNHNY, SVGAGI (reference sequence). This CDR3 region has 14 residues. The CDR3 spells CASSLGQAFYGYTF. Written as DNA, the CDR3 is TGTGCCAGCAGTTTGGGACAGGCCTTCTATGGCTACACCTTC.

The rearrangement joins TRBV7-6 to TRBJ1-2; 7 bases line up with TRBD1. Trimming removed 5 bases from V and 3 bases from J; junction bases left unmatched: 9. The germline gives CDR1 SGHVS, CDR2 FNYEAQ. The CDR3 is 15 residues long. The CDR3 loop is CASSPGQVTHYGYTF. For the CDR3, the DNA is TGTGCCAGCAGCCCAGGACAGGTCACACACTATGGCTACACCTTC.

The genes are TRBV7-8 and TRBJ2-2; 8 bases fit TRBD1. V lost 3 bases, J lost 8 bases, and 8 bases stayed unmatched. The CDR3 runs 15 residues. In germline, CDR1 is SGHVS, CDR2 FQNEAQ. The CDR3 here is CASSFVRGRVGELFF. The CDR3 DNA follows: TGTGCCAGCAGCTTTGTCAGGGGGCGCGTGGGGGAGCTGTTTTTT.